These T cell receptor beta chains were read from a single sample in a study of Graves' ophthalmopathy and Graves' hyperthyroidism. From the multiplex PCR reads, TCRdb called clonotypes with MiXCR, one entry per CDR3 protein. The data contain 300,000 to 400,000 distinct CDR3 sequences, under 20% of them singletons. The sequencing sample was made of peripheral blood. The receptors were sampled from an adult man with Graves' ophthalmopathy. Both conserved end residues are part of each CDR3. A D gene is named only where the DNA matches it firmly. Not every row has a clone size; where given, it reads once, few, many or a size class.

CDR3 protein: CASSYARGTEAFF
CDR3 DNA: TGTGCCAGCAGTTACGCCAGGGGCACTGAAGCTTTCTTT
V gene: TRBV11-2
clone size: many
D gene: NA
J gene: TRBJ1-1

CDR3 protein: CASSAATGGEAEAFF
CDR3 DNA: TGCGCCAGCAGCGCCGCTACAGGGGGCGAAGCTGAAGCTTTCTTT
V gene: TRBV5-1
clone size: many
D gene: TRBD1
J gene: TRBJ1-1

CDR3 protein: CSVGALNQPQHF
CDR3 DNA: TGCAGCGTGGGGGCACTGAATCAGCCCCAGCATTTT
V gene: TRBV29-1
clone size: many
D gene: NA
J gene: TRBJ1-5

CDR3 protein: CAWSPDRGRRNTIYF
CDR3 DNA: TGTGCCTGGAGCCCTGACAGGGGACGCAGAAACACCATATATTTT
V gene: TRBV30
clone size: many
D gene: TRBD1
J gene: TRBJ1-3

CDR3 protein: CSVEEGVMAVGAFF
CDR3 DNA: TGCAGCGTTGAAGAGGGTGTTATGGCAGTCGGGGCTTTCTTT
V gene: TRBV29-1
clone size: many
D gene: NA
J gene: TRBJ1-1

CDR3 protein: CSAQGTSGRESYEQYF
CDR3 DNA: TGCAGTGCTCAGGGGACTAGCGGGAGGGAGTCCTACGAGCAGTACTTC
V gene: TRBV20-1
clone size: NA
D gene: TRBD2
J gene: TRBJ2-7

CDR3 protein: CASSSPVGNQPQHF
CDR3 DNA: TGTGCCAGCAGTTCCCCGGTAGGGAATCAGCCCCAGCATTTT
V gene: TRBV12-3/TRBV12-4
clone size: many
D gene: NA
J gene: TRBJ1-5

CDR3 protein: CASSQDSDSPGLYYGYTF
CDR3 DNA: TGCGCCAGCAGCCAAGATTCGGACAGCCCGGGCTTGTACTATGGCTACACCTTC
V gene: TRBV4-1
clone size: few
D gene: NA
J gene: TRBJ1-2

CDR3 protein: CASSLDRLDRGTWGNTEAFF
CDR3 DNA: TGCGCCAGCAGCTTGGATCGCTTAGACAGGGGGACCTGGGGGAACACCGAAGCTTTCTTT
V gene: TRBV5-1
clone size: many
D gene: TRBD1
J gene: TRBJ1-1

CDR3 protein: CASSYSSRPRGQGAYEQYF
CDR3 DNA: TGTGCCAGCAGTTACTCCTCTCGTCCCCGGGGACAGGGTGCCTACGAGCAGTACTTC
V gene: TRBV6-2/TRBV6-3
clone size: NA
D gene: TRBD1
J gene: TRBJ2-7

CDR3 protein: CASSPGLAGFEQYF
CDR3 DNA: TGTGCCAGCAGCCCCGGACTAGCGGGGTTTGAGCAGTACTTC
V gene: TRBV11-2
clone size: NA
D gene: TRBD2
J gene: TRBJ2-7

CDR3 protein: CASSQVSAGGEQYF
CDR3 DNA: TGTGCCAGCAGCCAAGTGTCTGCGGGGGGAGAGCAGTACTTC
V gene: TRBV3-1
clone size: many
D gene: TRBD2
J gene: TRBJ2-7

CDR3 protein: CASSQVMGLPLHF
CDR3 DNA: TGTGCCAGCAGCCAAGTTATGGGCCTCCCCCTCCACTTT
V gene: TRBV14
clone size: many
D gene: NA
J gene: TRBJ1-6

CDR3 protein: CASSKPGQGNHEQYF
CDR3 DNA: TGTGCCAGCAGCAAACCGGGACAGGGAAACCACGAGCAGTACTTC
V gene: TRBV28
clone size: many
D gene: TRBD1
J gene: TRBJ2-7

CDR3 protein: CASRLPPPEAEAFF
CDR3 DNA: TGCGCCAGCAGGTTGCCCCCGCCTGAGGCTGAAGCTTTCTTT
V gene: TRBV5-1
clone size: many
D gene: NA
J gene: TRBJ1-1

CDR3 protein: CSARDIRHRDRSYGYTF
CDR3 DNA: TGCAGTGCTAGAGATATTCGACACCGGGACAGAAGCTATGGCTACACCTTC
V gene: TRBV20-1
clone size: many
D gene: TRBD1
J gene: TRBJ1-2

CDR3 protein: CATTGLAPNSSYNSPLHF
CDR3 DNA: TGTGCCACGACAGGGCTCGCTCCCAACTCGTCCTATAATTCACCCCTCCACTTT
V gene: TRBV28
clone size: many
D gene: TRBD1
J gene: TRBJ1-6

CDR3 protein: CASSGWKDRTAPLHF
CDR3 DNA: TGTGCCAGCAGTGGGTGGAAGGACAGGACTGCACCCCTCCACTTT
V gene: TRBV27
clone size: many
D gene: TRBD1
J gene: TRBJ1-6

CDR3 protein: CASRRDRDGYTF
CDR3 DNA: TGTGCCAGCAGGAGGGACAGGGACGGCTACACCTTC
V gene: TRBV6-1
clone size: NA
D gene: TRBD1
J gene: TRBJ1-2

CDR3 protein: CAWSVLSGAGGELFF
CDR3 DNA: TGTGCCTGGAGTGTACTCTCGGGGGCTGGCGGGGAGCTGTTTTTT
V gene: TRBV30
clone size: many
D gene: NA
J gene: TRBJ2-2

CDR3 protein: CASSWDRGFRGYTF
CDR3 DNA: TGTGCCAGCAGTTGGGACAGGGGATTCCGCGGCTACACCTTC
V gene: TRBV6-5
clone size: many
D gene: TRBD1
J gene: TRBJ1-2

CDR3 protein: CASRGGPENTEAFF
CDR3 DNA: TGCGCCAGCAGGGGTGGTCCGGAGAACACTGAAGCTTTCTTT
V gene: TRBV5-1
clone size: many
D gene: NA
J gene: TRBJ1-1

CDR3 protein: CASKAGEQYF
CDR3 DNA: TGTGCTTCAAAAGCGGGGGAGCAGTACTTC
V gene: TRBV28
clone size: many
D gene: TRBD2
J gene: TRBJ2-7

CDR3 protein: CASSYQGNNYGYTF
CDR3 DNA: TGTGCCAGCAGTTATCAGGGGAATAACTATGGCTACACCTTC
V gene: TRBV6-5
clone size: few
D gene: NA
J gene: TRBJ1-2

CDR3 protein: CASSPTPTGSNQPQHF
CDR3 DNA: TGTGCCAGCAGTCCAACCCCGACAGGTAGCAATCAGCCCCAGCATTTT
V gene: TRBV6-5
clone size: many
D gene: NA
J gene: TRBJ1-5

CDR3 protein: CSAHLAGSYYEQYF
CDR3 DNA: TGCAGTGCTCACCTTGCGGGGTCTTACTACGAGCAGTACTTC
V gene: TRBV20-1
clone size: many
D gene: NA
J gene: TRBJ2-7

CDR3 protein: CASSLALAPRGELFF
CDR3 DNA: TGTGCCAGCAGCTTGGCACTAGCCCCTCGTGGGGAGCTGTTTTTT
V gene: TRBV7-2
clone size: NA
D gene: NA
J gene: TRBJ2-2

CDR3 protein: CASSQSRLVSETQYF
CDR3 DNA: TGCGCCAGCAGCCAATCCAGACTAGTTTCAGAGACCCAGTACTTC
V gene: TRBV4-3
clone size: many
D gene: NA
J gene: TRBJ2-5

CDR3 protein: CATMTGFHEQYF
CDR3 DNA: TGTGCCACTATGACAGGGTTCCACGAGCAGTACTTC
V gene: TRBV6-2/TRBV6-3
clone size: many
D gene: TRBD1
J gene: TRBJ2-7

CDR3 protein: CASSLDLGGDEQYF
CDR3 DNA: TGTGCCAGCAGCTTAGACCTGGGAGGAGACGAGCAGTACTTC
V gene: TRBV7-9
clone size: many
D gene: NA
J gene: TRBJ2-7

CDR3 protein: CASWTGTGGDGYTF
CDR3 DNA: TGTGCCAGCTGGACCGGGACCGGGGGCGATGGCTACACCTTC
V gene: TRBV28
clone size: NA
D gene: NA
J gene: TRBJ1-2

CDR3 protein: CASYRDRRQANYGYTF
CDR3 DNA: TGTGCCAGCTACCGGGACAGACGGCAAGCTAACTATGGCTACACCTTC
V gene: TRBV5-6
clone size: many
D gene: TRBD1
J gene: TRBJ1-2

CDR3 protein: CASSLAVRHIAKNIQYF
CDR3 DNA: TGCGCCAGCAGCTTGGCCGTAAGACATATAGCCAAAAACATTCAGTACTTC
V gene: TRBV5-1
clone size: many
D gene: NA
J gene: TRBJ2-4

CDR3 protein: CAIKLSAGDTEAFF
CDR3 DNA: TGTGCCATCAAACTCTCGGCAGGGGATACTGAAGCTTTCTTT
V gene: TRBV10-3
clone size: many
D gene: NA
J gene: TRBJ1-1

CDR3 protein: CASREFNSPLHF
CDR3 DNA: TGTGCCAGCCGCGAATTTAATTCACCCCTCCACTTT
V gene: TRBV11-2
clone size: many
D gene: NA
J gene: TRBJ1-6

CDR3 protein: CASISGSQPQRF
CDR3 DNA: TGTGCCAGCATATCGGGAAGCCAACCCCAGCGTTTT
V gene: TRBV6-1
clone size: few
D gene: NA
J gene: TRBJ1-5

CDR3 protein: CAWNRQNTEELFF
CDR3 DNA: TGTGCCTGGAATCGGCAGAACACCGAGGAGCTGTTTTTT
V gene: TRBV30
clone size: many
D gene: NA
J gene: TRBJ2-2

CDR3 protein: CASSREFLGTANQAQHF
CDR3 DNA: TGTGCCAGCAGCCGTGAATTTCTCGGGACAGCGAATCAGGCCCAGCATTTT
V gene: TRBV3-1
clone size: many
D gene: TRBD1
J gene: TRBJ1-5

CDR3 protein: CSVVTGSGPAFF
CDR3 DNA: TGCAGCGTTGTGACGGGGTCAGGCCCGGCTTTCTTT
V gene: TRBV29-1
clone size: many
D gene: NA
J gene: TRBJ1-1